The rows below give T cell receptor beta chains drawn from one sample of a study of T cells after yellow fever vaccination. TCRdb re-called the 5' RACE reads through MiXCR, storing one row per CDR3 protein. Of hundreds of thousands of distinct CDR3 sequences listed, over 9% are singletons. Sequenced here: PBMCs, sampled on the day of the yellow fever booster vaccination. The receptors derive from a man aged 30-40 years who received the YFV17D yellow fever vaccine. Both conserved end residues are part of each CDR3. Each record gives: V gene, D gene, J gene, clone size, CDR3 DNA, CDR3 protein. D genes are given only for firm matches. Size tells how often a clone was seen (once, few, many) or the class of an expanded clone, and some rows leave it out.

>TRBV28|NA|TRBJ1-5|NA
TGTGCCAGCAGTCCAGGATATCAGCCCCAGCATTTT
CASSPGYQPQHF
>TRBV20-1|TRBD2|TRBJ2-5|NA
TGCAGTCGCGGGAGGGCCGGTGAGACCCAGTACTTC
CSRGRAGETQYF
>TRBV4-3|NA|TRBJ2-2|few
TGCGCCAGCAGCCAACATCAAGGCTATGGAGGGGTCTTGAACACCGGGGAGCTGTTTTTT
CASSQHQGYGGVLNTGELFF
>TRBV7-9|NA|TRBJ1-2|few
TGTGCCAGCAGCTTAGGCCCCCCCGGTTTTGGCTACACCTTC
CASSLGPPGFGYTF
>TRBV28|NA|TRBJ2-7|NA
TGTGCCAGCGCTGGGGGGGCCACCTACGAGCAGTACTTC
CASAGGATYEQYF
>TRBV5-1|NA|TRBJ2-1|few
TGCGCCAGCAGCTTGGTCGGGCCCAGCTCCTACAATGAGCAGTTCTTC
CASSLVGPSSYNEQFF
>TRBV6-5|NA|TRBJ2-7|NA
TGTGCCAGCAGTTACGAAGGGCGGCAGTACTTC
CASSYEGRQYF
>TRBV5-5|NA|TRBJ2-1|NA
TGTGCCAGCAGCGCGGAGGGGAGCTGGGACAGCAAAAGGAATGAGCAGTTCTTC
CASSAEGSWDSKRNEQFF
>TRBV4-3|NA|TRBJ2-7|few
TGCGCCAGCAGCCAAGAAGGGACGGCCTCCTACGAGCAGTACTTC
CASSQEGTASYEQYF
>TRBV6-2/TRBV6-3|NA|TRBJ2-1|NA
TGTGCCAGCAGTCGGACCGGGAATAGGGGCAATGAGCAGTTCTTC
CASSRTGNRGNEQFF
>TRBV11-2|TRBD2|TRBJ2-1|few
TGTGCCAGCAGCTTGGCCGGACTAGTAGGCAATGAGCAGTTCTTC
CASSLAGLVGNEQFF
>TRBV6-2/TRBV6-3|TRBD2|TRBJ2-1|few
TGTGCCAGCAGTTACCCCTCTAGCGGAACCTACAATGAGCAGTTCTTC
CASSYPSSGTYNEQFF
>TRBV5-1|TRBD2|TRBJ2-1|many
TGCGCCAGCAGCTTGGGGACTAGCAGTAGGGAGCAGTTCTTC
CASSLGTSSREQFF